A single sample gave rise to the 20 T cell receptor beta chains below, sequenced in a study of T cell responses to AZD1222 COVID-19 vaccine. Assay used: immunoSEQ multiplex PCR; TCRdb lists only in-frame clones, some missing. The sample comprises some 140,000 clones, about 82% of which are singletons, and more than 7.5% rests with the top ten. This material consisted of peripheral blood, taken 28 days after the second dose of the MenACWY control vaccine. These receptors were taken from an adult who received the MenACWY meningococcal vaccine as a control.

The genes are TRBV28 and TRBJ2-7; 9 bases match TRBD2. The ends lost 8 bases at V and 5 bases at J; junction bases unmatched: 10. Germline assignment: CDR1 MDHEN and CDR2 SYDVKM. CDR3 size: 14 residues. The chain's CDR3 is CASGFAGGVDEQYV. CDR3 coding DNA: TGTGCCAGCGGGTTTGCGGGGGGGGTCGACGAGCAGTACGTC.

The CDR3 DNA sequence: TGTGCCAGCAGTTCCGGGACATCCGGCTACACCTTC. Residues: CASSSGTSGYTF. The V call is TRBV12-3 or TRBV12-4, the J call TRBJ1-2; possible D gene TRBD1, 6 bases. There are 12 residues in the CDR3. V was shortened by 4 bases and J by 8 bases, with 11 bases between the two germline ends.

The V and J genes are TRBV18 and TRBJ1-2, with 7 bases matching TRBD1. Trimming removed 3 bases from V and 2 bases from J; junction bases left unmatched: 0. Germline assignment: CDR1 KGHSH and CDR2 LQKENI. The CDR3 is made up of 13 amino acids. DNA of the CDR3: TGTGCCAGCTCACCGGGACAGAACTATGGCTACACCTTC. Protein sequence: CASSPGQNYGYTF. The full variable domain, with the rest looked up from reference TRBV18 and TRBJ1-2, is NAGVMQNPRHLVRRRGQEARLRCSPMKGHSHVYWYRQLPEEGLKFMVYLQKENIIDESGMPKERFSAEFPKEGPSILRIQQVVRGDSAAYFCASSPGQNYGYTFGSGTRLTVV.

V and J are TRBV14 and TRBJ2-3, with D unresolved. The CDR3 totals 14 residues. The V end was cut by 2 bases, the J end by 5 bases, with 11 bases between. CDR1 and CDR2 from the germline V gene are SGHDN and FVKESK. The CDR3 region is CASSQSWAGDTQYF. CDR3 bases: TGTGCCAGCAGCCAATCATGGGCTGGAGATACGCAGTATTTT.

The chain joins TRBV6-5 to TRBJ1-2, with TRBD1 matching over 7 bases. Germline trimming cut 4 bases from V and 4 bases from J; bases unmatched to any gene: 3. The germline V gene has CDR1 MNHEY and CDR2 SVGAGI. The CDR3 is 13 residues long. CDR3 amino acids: CASSFTGVYGYTF. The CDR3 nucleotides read TGTGCCAGCAGTTTCACAGGGGTCTATGGCTACACCTTC.

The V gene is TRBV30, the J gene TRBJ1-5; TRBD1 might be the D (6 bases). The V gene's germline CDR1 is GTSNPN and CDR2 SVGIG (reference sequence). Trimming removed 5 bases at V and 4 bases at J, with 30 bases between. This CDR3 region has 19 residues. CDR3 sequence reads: CAWSSSGRGLNIGNQPQHF. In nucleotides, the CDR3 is TGTGCCTGGTCATCCTCCGGCAGGGGACTCAATATTGGAAATCAGCCCCAGCATTTT. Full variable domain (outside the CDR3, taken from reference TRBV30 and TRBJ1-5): SQTIHQWPATLVQPVGSPLSLECTVEGTSNPNLYWYRQAAGRGLQLLFYSVGIGQISSEVPQNLSASRPQDRQFILSSKKLLLSDSGFYLCAWSSSGRGLNIGNQPQHFGDGTRLSIL.

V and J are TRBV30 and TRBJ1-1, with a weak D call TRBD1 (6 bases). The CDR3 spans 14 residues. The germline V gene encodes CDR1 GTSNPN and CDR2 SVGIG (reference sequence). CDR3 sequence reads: CASENTGQFTEAFF. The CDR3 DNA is TGTGCTTCCGAGAATACTGGACAGTTCACTGAAGCTTTCTTT.

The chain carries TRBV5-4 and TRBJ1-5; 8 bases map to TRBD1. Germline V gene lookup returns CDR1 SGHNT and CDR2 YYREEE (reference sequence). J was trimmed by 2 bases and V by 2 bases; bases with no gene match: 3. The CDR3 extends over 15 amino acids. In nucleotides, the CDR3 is TGTGCCAGCAGCTTAGACAGGGGTCGCAATCAGCCCCAGCATTTT. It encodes CASSLDRGRNQPQHF.

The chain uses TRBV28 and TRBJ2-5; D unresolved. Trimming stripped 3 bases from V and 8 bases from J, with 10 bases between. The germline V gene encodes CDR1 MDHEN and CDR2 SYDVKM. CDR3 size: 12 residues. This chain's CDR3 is CASSFSGVTQYF. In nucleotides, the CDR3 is TGTGCCAGCAGTTTTTCTGGGGTAACCCAGTACTTC.

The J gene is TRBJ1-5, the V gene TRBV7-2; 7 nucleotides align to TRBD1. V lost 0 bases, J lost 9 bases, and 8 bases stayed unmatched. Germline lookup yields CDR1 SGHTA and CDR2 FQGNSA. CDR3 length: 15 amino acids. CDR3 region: CASSLAGTEGLPQHF. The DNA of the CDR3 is TGTGCCAGCAGCTTAGCGGGGACAGAAGGGCTGCCCCAGCATTTT.

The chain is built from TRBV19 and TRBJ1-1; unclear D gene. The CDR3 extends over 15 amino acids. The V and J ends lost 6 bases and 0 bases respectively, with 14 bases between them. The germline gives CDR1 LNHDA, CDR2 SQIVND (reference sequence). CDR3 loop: CASRPQSPLNTEAFF. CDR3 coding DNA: TGTGCCAGTAGACCACAGAGCCCCTTGAACACTGAAGCTTTCTTT.

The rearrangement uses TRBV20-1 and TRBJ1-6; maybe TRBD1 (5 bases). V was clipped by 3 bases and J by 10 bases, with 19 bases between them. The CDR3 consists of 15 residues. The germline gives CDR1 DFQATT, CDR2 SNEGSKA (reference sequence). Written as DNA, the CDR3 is TGCAGTGCTAGTGGGACGGCAGGCCGGGCCTCACCCCTCCACTTT. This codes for CSASGTAGRASPLHF.

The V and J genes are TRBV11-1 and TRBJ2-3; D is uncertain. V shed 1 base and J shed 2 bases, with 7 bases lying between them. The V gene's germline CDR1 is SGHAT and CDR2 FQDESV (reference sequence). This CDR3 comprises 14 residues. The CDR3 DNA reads TGTGCCAGCAGCTTAGGTCGGAACACAGATACGCAGTATTTT. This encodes CASSLGRNTDTQYF. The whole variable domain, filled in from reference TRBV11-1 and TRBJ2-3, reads EAEVAQSPRYKITEKSQAVAFWCDPISGHATLYWYRQILGQGPELLVQFQDESVVDDSQLPKDRFSAERLKGVDSTLKIQPAELGDSAMYLCASSLGRNTDTQYFGPGTRLTVL.

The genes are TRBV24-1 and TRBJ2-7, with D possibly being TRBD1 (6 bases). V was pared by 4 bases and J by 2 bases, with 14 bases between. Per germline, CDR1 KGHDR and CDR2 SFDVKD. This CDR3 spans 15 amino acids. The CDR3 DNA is TGTGCCACCAGTGACCCCGGGACATCTCCCTACGAGCAGTACTTC. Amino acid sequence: CATSDPGTSPYEQYF.

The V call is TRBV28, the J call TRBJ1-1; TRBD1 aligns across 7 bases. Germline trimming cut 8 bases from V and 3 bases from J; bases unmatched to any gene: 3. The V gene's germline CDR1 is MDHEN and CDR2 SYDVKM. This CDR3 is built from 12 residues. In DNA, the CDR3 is TGTGCCAGCCGGGACAGATACACTGAAGCTTTCTTT. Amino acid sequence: CASRDRYTEAFF. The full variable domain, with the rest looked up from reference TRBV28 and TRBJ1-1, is DVKVTQSSRYLVKRTGEKVFLECVQDMDHENMFWYRQDPGLGLRLIYFSYDVKMKEKGDIPEGYSVSREKKERFSLILESASTNQTSMYLCASRDRYTEAFFGQGTRLTVV.

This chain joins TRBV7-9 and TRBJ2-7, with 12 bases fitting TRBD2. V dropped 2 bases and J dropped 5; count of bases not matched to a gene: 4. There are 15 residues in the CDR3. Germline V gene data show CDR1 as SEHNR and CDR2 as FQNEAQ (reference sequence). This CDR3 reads CASSLRLAGEDEQYF. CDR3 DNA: TGTGCCAGCAGCTTAAGACTAGCGGGAGAGGACGAGCAGTACTTC.

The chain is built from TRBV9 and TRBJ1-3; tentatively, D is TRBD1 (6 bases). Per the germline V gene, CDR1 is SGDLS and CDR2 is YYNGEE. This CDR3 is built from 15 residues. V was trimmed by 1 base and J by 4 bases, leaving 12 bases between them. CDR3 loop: CASSVSNDRGNTIYF. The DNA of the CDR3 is TGTGCCAGCAGCGTATCCAATGACAGGGGAAACACCATATATTTT.

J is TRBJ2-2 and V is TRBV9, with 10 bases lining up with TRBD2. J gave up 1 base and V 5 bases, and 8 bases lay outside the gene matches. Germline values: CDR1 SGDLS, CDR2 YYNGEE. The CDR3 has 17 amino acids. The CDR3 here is CASRGGSGRLNTGELFF. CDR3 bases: TGTGCCAGCAGAGGGGGTAGCGGGAGGCTGAACACCGGGGAGCTGTTTTTT.

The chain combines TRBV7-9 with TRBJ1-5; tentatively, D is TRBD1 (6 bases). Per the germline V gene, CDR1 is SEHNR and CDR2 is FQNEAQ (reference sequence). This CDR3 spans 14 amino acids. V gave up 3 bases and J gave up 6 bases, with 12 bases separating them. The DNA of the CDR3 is TGTGCCAGCAGCTTCTCTGGGGGCGGTCAGCCCCAGCATTTT. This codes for CASSFSGGGQPQHF.

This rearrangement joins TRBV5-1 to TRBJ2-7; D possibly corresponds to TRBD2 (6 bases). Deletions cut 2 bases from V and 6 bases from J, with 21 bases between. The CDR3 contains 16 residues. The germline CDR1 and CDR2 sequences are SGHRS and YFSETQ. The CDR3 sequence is CASSLRAGPEGGEQYV. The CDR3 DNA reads TGCGCCAGCAGCTTACGGGCGGGCCCGGAGGGTGGCGAGCAGTACGTC.